This passage covers 9 T cell receptor beta chains from one sample sequenced in a study of cytomegalovirus exposure and HLA in healthy donors. PCR used 60 Vbeta primers and 13 Jbeta primers. Generated by immunoSEQ multiplex PCR, the TCRdb table keeps only in-frame clones and is missing some. The sample consists of tens of thousands of clones, approximately 75% of them appearing once. The sequenced material came from PBMCs. The receptors come from a woman aged 40 to 50 in good health and CMV-seronegative.

The V call is TRBV7-9, the J call TRBJ1-5; TRBD1 agrees at 7 bases. Germline lookup yields CDR1 SEHNR and CDR2 FQNEAQ (reference sequence). V was clipped by 7 bases and J by 6 bases; unmatched bases: 9. The CDR3 is 14 residues long. This chain's CDR3 is CASTQGGPGQPQHF. Here the CDR3 DNA reads TGTGCCAGCACCCAGGGGGGTCCGGGTCAGCCCCAGCATTTT. Complete variable domain (other parts from reference TRBV7-9 and TRBJ1-5): DTGVSQNPRHKITKRGQNVTFRCDPISEHNRLYWYRQTLGQGPEFLTYFQNEAQLEKSRLLSDRFSAERPKGSFSTLEIQRTEQGDSAMYLCASTQGGPGQPQHFGDGTRLSIL.

This sequence joins TRBV11-3 and TRBJ1-1, with D tentatively TRBD1 (6 bases). V was trimmed by 0 bases and J by 8 bases, leaving 10 bases between them. The CDR3 loop spans 13 amino acids. Germline lookup yields CDR1 SGHNT and CDR2 YENEEA. This CDR3 reads CASSLDRDREAFF. The DNA of the CDR3 is TGTGCCAGCAGCTTAGACCGCGACAGGGAAGCTTTCTTT. The whole variable domain, remainder taken from reference TRBV11-3 and TRBJ1-1, is EAGVVQSPRYKIIEKKQPVAFWCNPISGHNTLYWYLQNLGQGPELLIRYENEEAVDDSQLPKDRFSAERLKGVDSTLKIQPAELGDSAVYLCASSLDRDREAFFGQGTRLTVV.

This chain joins TRBV7-2 and TRBJ2-3, with TRBD2 identical over 14 bases. The CDR3 sequence is 18 residues long. The junction had 11 bases not matched to a gene; V was cut back by 6 bases and J by 3 bases. Germline-derived CDR1 and CDR2 are SGHTA and FQGNSA. The CDR3 region is CASRQSSGTSGGTDTQYF. The CDR3 nucleotides are TGTGCCAGCAGACAATCATCCGGGACTAGCGGGGGAACAGATACGCAGTATTTT.

This clone was recorded once. J is TRBJ2-7 and V is TRBV15; 8 positions match TRBD1. CDR1 is LNHNV and CDR2 is YYDKDF in the germline V gene (reference sequence). With V trimmed by 0 bases and J by 5 bases, 15 bases remained unmatched. The CDR3 extends over 18 amino acids. The CDR3 sequence is CATSRDAWTGFFSDEQYF. Written as DNA, the CDR3 is TGTGCCACCAGCAGAGACGCTTGGACAGGGTTTTTCTCGGACGAGCAGTACTTC.

This clone was seen a few times. The junction departs from the called germline gene at one end, perhaps through a read error. The chain combines TRBV19 with TRBJ2-1; TRBD1 matches at 10 bases. The germline gives CDR1 LNHDA, CDR2 SQIVND (reference sequence). CDR3 length equals 12 residues. The chain's CDR3 is CASSIGTGGRVF. In DNA, the CDR3 is TGTGCCAGTAGTATAGGGACAGGGGGTCGGGTCTTC.

This clone appeared once. The J gene is TRBJ1-1, the V gene TRBV2, with D possibly matching TRBD1 (6 bases). Germline V lookup: CDR1 SNHLY, CDR2 FYNNEI. Trimming removed 6 bases at V and 4 bases at J, with 12 bases between. The CDR3 contains 13 residues. CDR3 region: CASSPDSVTEAFF. DNA of the CDR3: TGTGCCAGCAGCCCGGACAGTGTCACTGAAGCTTTCTTT. The whole variable domain, filled in from reference TRBV2 and TRBJ1-1, reads EPEVTQTPSHQVTQMGQEVILRCVPISNHLYFYWYRQILGQKVEFLVSFYNNEISEKSEIFDDQFSVERPDGSNFTLKIRSTKLEDSAMYFCASSPDSVTEAFFGQGTRLTVV.

The chain has TRBV5-1 and TRBJ2-4, with D perhaps matching TRBD1 (5 bases). V was cut by 0 bases and J by 8 bases, with 12 bases left in between. Per germline, CDR1 SGHRS and CDR2 YFSETQ. This CDR3 has 14 residues. CDR3 residues: CASSLDGQRYIQYF. In DNA, the CDR3 is TGCGCCAGCAGCTTGGACGGACAAAGGTACATTCAGTACTTC. Full variable domain (outside the CDR3, taken from reference TRBV5-1 and TRBJ2-4): KAGVTQTPRYLIKTRGQQVTLSCSPISGHRSVSWYQQTPGQGLQFLFEYFSETQRNKGNFPGRFSGRQFSNSRSEMNVSTLELGDSALYLCASSLDGQRYIQYFGAGTRLSVL.

This clone was detected only a few times. V is TRBV7-3 and J is TRBJ2-3; no definite D call. Trimming cost V 6 bases and J 0 bases, with 10 bases left between them. The CDR3 spans 14 residues. The germline gives CDR1 SGHTA, CDR2 FQGTGA. CDR3 DNA: TGTGCCAGCAGACAGTACCCTAGCACAGATACGCAGTATTTT. This encodes CASRQYPSTDTQYF.

This clone came up once. The V and J genes are TRBV5-6 and TRBJ2-2, with D possibly TRBD2 on 5 matching bases. The germline V and J ends were trimmed by 3 bases and 10 bases, with 13 bases remaining between them. The CDR3 spans 13 residues. The V gene's germline CDR1 is SGHDT and CDR2 YYEEEE. The CDR3 DNA follows: TGTGCCAGCAGCTCGTTCTTGCGGGTGGAGCTGTTTTTT. It specifies CASSSFLRVELFF.